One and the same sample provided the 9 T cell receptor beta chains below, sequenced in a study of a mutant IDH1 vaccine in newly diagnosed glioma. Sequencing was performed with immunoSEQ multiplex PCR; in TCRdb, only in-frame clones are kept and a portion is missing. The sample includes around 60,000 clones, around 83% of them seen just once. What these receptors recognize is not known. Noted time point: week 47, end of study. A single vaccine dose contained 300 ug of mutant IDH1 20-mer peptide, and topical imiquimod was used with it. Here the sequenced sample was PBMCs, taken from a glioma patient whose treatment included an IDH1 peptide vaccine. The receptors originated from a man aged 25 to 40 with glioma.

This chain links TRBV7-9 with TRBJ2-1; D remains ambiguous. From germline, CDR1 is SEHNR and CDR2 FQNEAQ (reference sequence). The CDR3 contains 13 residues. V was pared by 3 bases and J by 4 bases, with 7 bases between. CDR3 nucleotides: TGTGCCAGCAGCTTTGCCGATTACAATGAGCAGTTCTTC. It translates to CASSFADYNEQFF.

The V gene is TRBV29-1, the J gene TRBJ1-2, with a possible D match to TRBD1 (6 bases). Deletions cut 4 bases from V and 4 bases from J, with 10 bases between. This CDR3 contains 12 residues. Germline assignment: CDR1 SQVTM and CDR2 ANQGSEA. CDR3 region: CSVGQAVYGYTF. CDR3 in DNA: TGCAGCGTTGGACAGGCGGTCTATGGCTACACCTTC.

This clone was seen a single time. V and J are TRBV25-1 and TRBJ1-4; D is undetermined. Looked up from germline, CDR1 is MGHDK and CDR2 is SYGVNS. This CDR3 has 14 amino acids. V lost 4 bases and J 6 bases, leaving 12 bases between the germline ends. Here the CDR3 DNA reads TGTGCCAGCAGTGTCCAGACGGGGTATGAAAAACTGTTTTTT. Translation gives CASSVQTGYEKLFF.

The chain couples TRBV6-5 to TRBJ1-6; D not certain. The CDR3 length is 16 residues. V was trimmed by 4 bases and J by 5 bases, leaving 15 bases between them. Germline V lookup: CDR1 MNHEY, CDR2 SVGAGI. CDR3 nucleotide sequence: TGTGCCAGCAGTTCACTGTTGAGGGCCCATAATTCACCCCTCCACTTT. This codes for CASSSLLRAHNSPLHF.

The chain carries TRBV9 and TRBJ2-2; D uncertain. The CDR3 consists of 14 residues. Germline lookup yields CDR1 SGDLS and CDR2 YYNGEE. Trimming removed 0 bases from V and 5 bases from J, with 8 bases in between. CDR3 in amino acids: CASSVEGRTGELFF. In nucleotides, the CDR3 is TGTGCCAGCAGCGTAGAAGGGCGTACCGGGGAGCTGTTTTTT.

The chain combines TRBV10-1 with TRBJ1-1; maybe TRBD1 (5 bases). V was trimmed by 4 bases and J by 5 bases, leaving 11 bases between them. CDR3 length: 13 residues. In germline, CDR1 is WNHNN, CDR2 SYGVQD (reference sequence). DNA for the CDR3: TGCGCCAGCAGTGTAGGGGTTAAGACTGAAGCTTTCTTT. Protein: CASSVGVKTEAFF.

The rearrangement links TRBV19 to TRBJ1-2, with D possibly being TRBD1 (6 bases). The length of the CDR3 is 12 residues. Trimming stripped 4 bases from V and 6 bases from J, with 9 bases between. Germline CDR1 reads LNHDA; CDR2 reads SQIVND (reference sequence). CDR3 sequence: CASSTDRHGYTF. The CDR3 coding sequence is TGTGCCAGTAGTACTGACAGGCATGGCTACACCTTC.

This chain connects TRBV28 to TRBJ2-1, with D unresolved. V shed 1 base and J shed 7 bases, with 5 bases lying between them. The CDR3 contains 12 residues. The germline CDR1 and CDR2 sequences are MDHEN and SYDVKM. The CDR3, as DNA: TGTGCCAGCAGTTTATCTGCGAATGAGCAGTTCTTC. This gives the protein CASSLSANEQFF. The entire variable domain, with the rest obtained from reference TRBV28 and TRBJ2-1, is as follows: DVKVTQSSRYLVKRTGEKVFLECVQDMDHENMFWYRQDPGLGLRLIYFSYDVKMKEKGDIPEGYSVSREKKERFSLILESASTNQTSMYLCASSLSANEQFFGPGTRLTVL.

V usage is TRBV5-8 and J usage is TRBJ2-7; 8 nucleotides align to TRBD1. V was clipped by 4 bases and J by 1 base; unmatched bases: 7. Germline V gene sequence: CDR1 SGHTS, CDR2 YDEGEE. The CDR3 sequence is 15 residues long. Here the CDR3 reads CASSPGQGASYEQYF. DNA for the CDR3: TGTGCCAGCAGCCCGGGGCAGGGGGCTTCCTACGAGCAGTACTTC. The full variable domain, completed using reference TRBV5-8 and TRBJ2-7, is EAGVTQSPTHLIKTRGQQATLRCSPISGHTSVYWYQQALGLGLQFLLWYDEGEERNRGNFPPRFSGRQFPNYSSELNVNALELEDSALYLCASSPGQGASYEQYFGPGTRLTVT.